The 26 T cell receptor beta chains given below trace back to one sample, sequenced in a study of identical twins. TCRdb ran MiXCR on the 5' RACE reads and lists one entry per CDR3 protein. The sample contains 1.5 million to 2 million distinct CDR3 sequences, roughly 35% of which appear only once. The sample consisted of cord blood. The source of these receptors is a newborn girl in good health.

The J gene is TRBJ2-1, the V gene TRBV6-2 or TRBV6-3, with TRBD2 identical over 13 bases. The V segment lost 5 bases and the J segment 8 bases; nucleotides outside the gene matches: 6. CDR1 is MNHEY, CDR2 SVGEGT, per germline. The CDR3 extends over 15 amino acids. The DNA of the CDR3 is TGTGCCAGCAGTACCGGGACTAGCGGGAAGGATGAGCAGTTCTTC. It specifies CASSTGTSGKDEQFF.

The V gene is TRBV7-9, the J gene TRBJ1-4, with 7 positions matching TRBD1. The V gene's germline CDR1 is SEHNR and CDR2 FQNEAQ (reference sequence). The CDR3 runs 15 residues. Trimming took 5 bases from V and 8 from J; bases not matched to a gene: 11. This CDR3 reads CASSGSGGSGEKLFF. The CDR3 nucleotides read TGTGCCAGCAGCGGATCAGGGGGTAGCGGCGAAAAACTGTTTTTT.

The gene calls are TRBV10-3 and TRBJ2-4, with a weak D call TRBD2 (6 bases). CDR1 ENHRY and CDR2 SYGVKD come from the germline V gene. The V end was cut by 6 bases, the J end by 5 bases, with 14 bases between. This CDR3 spans 14 amino acids. DNA for the CDR3: TGTGCCATCAGGCCTCGGAGGGGCCAAAACATTCAGTACTTC. As protein: CAIRPRRGQNIQYF.

This clonotype came up a few times. The J gene is TRBJ2-7, the V gene TRBV7-6; the D gene could be TRBD1 or TRBD2 (5 bases each). Germline V gene lookup returns CDR1 SGHVS and CDR2 FNYEAQ. Deletions cut 2 bases from V and 3 bases from J, with 14 bases between. There are 15 residues in the CDR3. This chain's CDR3 is CASSLNAGTLYEQYF. CDR3 coding DNA: TGTGCCAGCAGCTTAAACGCCGGGACCCTCTACGAGCAGTACTTC.

The chain joins TRBV10-3 to TRBJ2-3; 12 bases map to TRBD2. V was pared by 4 bases and J by 1 base, with 9 bases of the junction left unmatched. In germline, CDR1 is ENHRY, CDR2 SYGVKD. This CDR3 is 18 amino acids long. The chain's CDR3 is CAISGASGGAIGTDTQYF. The DNA for the CDR3 is TGTGCCATCAGTGGCGCTAGCGGGGGGGCGATTGGCACAGATACGCAGTATTTT.

The chain combines TRBV27 with TRBJ1-1; D is ambiguous. In germline, CDR1 is MNHEY, CDR2 SMNVEV (reference sequence). Deletions cut 6 bases from V and 2 bases from J, with 10 bases between. The CDR3 runs 13 residues. The CDR3 region has the DNA TGTGCCAGCAGGGCGGTGATCAACACTGAAGCTTTCTTT. The encoded protein is CASRAVINTEAFF.

V gene TRBV2 combines with J gene TRBJ2-5; D might be TRBD2 (5 bases). The DNA end lines up better with TRBJ2-7; the J call may be wrong. Germline loops: CDR1 SNHLY, CDR2 FYNNEI. This CDR3 has 14 amino acids. CDR3 residues: CATNPGYTSYEQYF. The CDR3 DNA is TGTGCCACAAACCCGGGGTATACTTCCTACGAGCAGTACTTC.

The rearrangement links TRBV7-8 to TRBJ2-1; D may correspond to TRBD1 or TRBD2 (5 bases each). CDR1 is SGHVS, CDR2 FQNEAQ, per germline. The V gene lost 1 base and the J gene lost 5 bases, with 12 bases spanning the gap. This CDR3 is built from 15 residues. CDR3 protein: CASSLVTGRHNEQFF. In DNA form, the CDR3 reads TGTGCCAGCAGCTTAGTTACGGGACGCCACAATGAGCAGTTCTTC.

This clonotype was seen only a few times. The chain combines TRBV4-1 with TRBJ2-7; D not certain. Trimming left V 1 base short and J 5 bases short, with 15 bases between. CDR1 and CDR2 (germline): MGHRA, YSYEKL. The CDR3 length is 15 residues. This CDR3 is CASSQGTFGVNEQYF. CDR3 nucleotide sequence: TGCGCCAGCAGCCAAGGTACCTTCGGCGTCAACGAGCAGTACTTC.

The chain uses TRBV12-3 or TRBV12-4 and TRBJ1-5; D remains ambiguous. The ends were cut back, 8 bases at V and 3 bases at J, with 20 bases in the middle. The CDR3 is 16 residues long. The CDR3 loop is CASPKGRRNPNQPQHF. The CDR3 nucleotides read TGTGCCAGCCCGAAAGGTCGCAGGAACCCCAATCAGCCCCAGCATTTT.

There are many counts of this clonotype. This chain uses TRBV4-2 with TRBJ2-3; D is possibly TRBD2 (6 bases). CDR1 and CDR2 from the germline V gene are LGHNA and YNFKEQ. This CDR3 has 13 residues. V dropped 6 bases and J dropped 0 bases, with 7 bases sitting between them. This CDR3 is CASSRESTDTQYF. CDR3 DNA sequence: TGTGCCAGCAGTCGGGAGAGCACAGATACGCAGTATTTT.

This clonotype was counted only a few times. The rearrangement uses TRBV21-1 and TRBJ1-2. TRBV21-1 is classified as a pseudogene. CDR3 length equals 13 residues. CDR3 sequence reads: CASSNKGMDGYTF. The DNA for the CDR3 is TGTGCCAGCAGCAATAAAGGGATGGATGGCTACACCTTC.

About this clonotype: One end of the junction varies from germline; a read error may be responsible. CDR3 in amino acids: CASRRGASVDEEYF. DNA for the CDR3: TGTGCCAGCAGGCGGGGGGCTAGCGTGGACGAGGAGTACTTC. The J gene is TRBJ2-7, the V gene TRBV25-1; TRBD2 agrees at 8 bases. CDR1 MGHDK and CDR2 SYGVNS come from the germline V gene. The CDR3 contains 14 residues.

The chain links TRBV20-1 to TRBJ1-4; 9 bases align to TRBD1. CDR1 is DFQATT and CDR2 is SNEGSKA in the germline V gene (reference sequence). Germline trimming cut 3 bases from V and 8 bases from J; bases unmatched to any gene: 10. The CDR3 loop spans 15 amino acids. DNA of the CDR3: TGCAGTGCTAGGCGGCCGGGACAGGGAGGCGAAAAACTGTTTTTT. This encodes CSARRPGQGGEKLFF.

This clonotype showed up just a few times. The genes are TRBV12-3 or TRBV12-4 and TRBJ2-3; TRBD1 agrees at 8 bases. Trimming removed 3 bases from V and 0 bases from J; junction bases left unmatched: 8. The CDR3 runs 17 residues. CDR3 DNA: TGTGCCAGCAGTTTCGGTGACAGGGGTCCTAGCACAGATACGCAGTATTTT. This codes for CASSFGDRGPSTDTQYF.

This clonotype turned up a few times. The germline gene is not matched at one end of the junction; a read error may be the cause. The rearrangement links TRBV5-4 to TRBJ2-1; 9 nucleotides agree with TRBD2. Germline V gene data show CDR1 as SGHNT and CDR2 as YYREEE (reference sequence). The CDR3 has 16 amino acids. CDR3 residues: CASGLERTSAGGEQFF. The CDR3 DNA sequence: TGTGCCAGCGGCTTGGAAAGGACTAGCGCGGGCGGAGAGCAGTTCTTC.

Comments on this clonotype: The junction and the germline gene differ at one end; a read error may be behind it. This chain links TRBV12-3 or TRBV12-4 with TRBJ2-3; 9 nucleotides align to TRBD2. The CDR3 loop spans 15 amino acids. CDR3 protein: CASSLASGSTDMQYF. DNA for the CDR3: TGTGCCAGCAGTTTAGCTAGCGGGAGTACAGATATGCAGTATTTT.

This clonotype was observed a handful of times. The genes are TRBV6-5 and TRBJ1-2; TRBD1 agrees at 7 bases. The CDR3 covers 12 residues. Losses at the gene ends were 2 bases for V and 7 bases for J; bases not matched to a gene: 1. Germline values: CDR1 MNHEY, CDR2 SVGAGI. In DNA, the CDR3 is TGTGCCAGCAGTTACGACAGGGCTGGCTACACCTTC. Its protein product is CASSYDRAGYTF.

This clonotype was recorded a few times. The rearrangement uses TRBV10-3 and TRBJ2-1; 7 bases agree with TRBD2. Losses at the gene ends were 4 bases for V and 0 bases for J; bases not matched to a gene: 6. The germline CDR1 and CDR2 sequences are ENHRY and SYGVKD. The CDR3 spans 16 residues. In DNA, the CDR3 is TGTGCCATCAGTGTAGGCGGGAGCCTCTCCTACAATGAGCAGTTCTTC. This gives the protein CAISVGGSLSYNEQFF.

The chain recombines TRBV11-2 with TRBJ2-3; 8 bases are a match to TRBD2. The CDR3 runs 16 residues. Germline V gene sequence: CDR1 SGHAT, CDR2 FQNNGV. V lost 3 bases and J lost 5; bases outside the gene matches: 10. CDR3 region: CASSLSAGGRGDTQYF. The CDR3 coding sequence is TGTGCCAGCAGCTTGTCGGCGGGGGGCCGCGGAGATACGCAGTATTTT.

This chain links TRBV9 with TRBJ2-1, with D unclear. This CDR3 is 13 amino acids long. From germline, CDR1 is SGDLS and CDR2 YYNGEE. V lost 9 bases and J 0 bases, leaving 10 bases between the germline ends. This CDR3 is CANRGSSYNEQFF. For the CDR3, the DNA is TGTGCCAACAGAGGAAGCTCCTACAATGAGCAGTTCTTC.

This clonotype was found once. The chain carries TRBV5-5 and TRBJ1-5; weak D call: TRBD1 (5 bases). The CDR3 has 14 amino acids. Germline assignment: CDR1 SGHKS and CDR2 YYEKEE (reference sequence). The ends were cut back, 4 bases at V and 3 bases at J, with 11 bases in the middle. CDR3 DNA sequence: TGTGCCAGCAGCGTCGGCAGGGCCAATCAGCCCCAGCATTTT. As protein: CASSVGRANQPQHF.

This clonotype has more than one count but fewer than ten. The chain combines TRBV28 with TRBJ2-1, with 13 bases that match TRBD2. Unmatched junction bases numbered 3, after V lost 5 bases and J lost 2 bases. Germline-derived CDR1 and CDR2 are MDHEN and SYDVKM. CDR3 length equals 16 residues. CDR3 nucleotide sequence: TGTGCCAGCAGTACCGGGACTAGCGGGACCTACAATGAGCAGTTCTTC. It translates to CASSTGTSGTYNEQFF. Supplemented by reference TRBV28 and TRBJ2-1, the full variable domain reads DVKVTQSSRYLVKRTGEKVFLECVQDMDHENMFWYRQDPGLGLRLIYFSYDVKMKEKGDIPEGYSVSREKKERFSLILESASTNQTSMYLCASSTGTSGTYNEQFFGPGTRLTVL.

In DNA, the CDR3 is TGTGCCAGCTCCCAGACACGAGGACGGGAGACCCAGTACTTC. This gives the protein CASSQTRGRETQYF. The chain has TRBV18 and TRBJ2-5, with unresolved D. Trimming took 6 bases from V and 5 from J, leaving 16 bases between them. The length of the CDR3 is 14 residues. CDR1 KGHSH and CDR2 LQKENI come from the germline V gene.

The chain couples TRBV20-1 to TRBJ2-7, with TRBD2 matching over 15 bases. This CDR3 is built from 17 residues. The germline V gene has CDR1 DFQATT and CDR2 SNEGSKA (reference sequence). The V and J ends lost 1 base and 2 bases, in that order; junction bases with no gene match: 6. CDR3 sequence: CSARAPGTSGRTYEQYF. The CDR3 coding sequence is TGCAGTGCTAGAGCCCCCGGGACTAGCGGGAGGACCTACGAGCAGTACTTC.

The chain uses TRBV5-1 and TRBJ2-3, with TRBD1 as a possible D gene (6 bases). Germline assignment: CDR1 SGHRS and CDR2 YFSETQ. The CDR3 has 16 amino acids. Trimming took off 4 bases at V and 0 bases at J, with 15 bases between the two ends. The chain's CDR3 is CASSPVLGASTDTQYF. As DNA, the CDR3 is TGCGCCAGCAGCCCGGTTCTGGGGGCTAGCACAGATACGCAGTATTTT.